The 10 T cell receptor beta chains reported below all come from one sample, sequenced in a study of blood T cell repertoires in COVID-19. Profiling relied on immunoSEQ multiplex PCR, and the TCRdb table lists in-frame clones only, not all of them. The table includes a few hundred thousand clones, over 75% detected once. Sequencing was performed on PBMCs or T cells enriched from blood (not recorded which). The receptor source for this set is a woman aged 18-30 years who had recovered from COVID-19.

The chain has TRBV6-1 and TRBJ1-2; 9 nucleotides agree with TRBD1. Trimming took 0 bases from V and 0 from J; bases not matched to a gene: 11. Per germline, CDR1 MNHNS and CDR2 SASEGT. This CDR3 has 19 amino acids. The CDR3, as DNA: TGTGCCAGCAGTGAAGCGGGACAGGGAAAGGCCTTAGCTAACTATGGCTACACCTTC. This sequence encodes CASSEAGQGKALANYGYTF.

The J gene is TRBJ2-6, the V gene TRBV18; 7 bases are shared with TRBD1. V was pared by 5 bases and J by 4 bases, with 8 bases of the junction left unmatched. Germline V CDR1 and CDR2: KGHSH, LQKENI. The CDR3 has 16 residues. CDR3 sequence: CASSSGQAPGANVLTF. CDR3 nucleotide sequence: TGTGCCAGCTCATCAGGACAGGCCCCCGGGGCCAACGTCCTGACTTTC.

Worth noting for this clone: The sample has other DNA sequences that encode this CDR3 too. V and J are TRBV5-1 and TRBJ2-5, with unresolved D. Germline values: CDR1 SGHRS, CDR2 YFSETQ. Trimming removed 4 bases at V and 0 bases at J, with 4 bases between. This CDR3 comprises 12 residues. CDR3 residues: CASSRDQETQYF. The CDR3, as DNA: TGCGCCAGCAGCCGAGACCAAGAGACCCAGTACTTC.

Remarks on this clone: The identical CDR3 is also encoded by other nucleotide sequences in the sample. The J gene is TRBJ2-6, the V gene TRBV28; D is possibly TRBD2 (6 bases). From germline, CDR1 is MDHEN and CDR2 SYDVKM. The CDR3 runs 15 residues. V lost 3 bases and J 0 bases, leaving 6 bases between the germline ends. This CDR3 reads CASSLGGSGANVLTF. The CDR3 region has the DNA TGTGCCAGCAGTTTGGGGGGCTCTGGGGCCAACGTCCTGACTTTC.

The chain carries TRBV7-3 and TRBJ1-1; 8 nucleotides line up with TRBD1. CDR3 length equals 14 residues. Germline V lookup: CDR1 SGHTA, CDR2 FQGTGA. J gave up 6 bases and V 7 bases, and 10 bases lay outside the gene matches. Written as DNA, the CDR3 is TGTGCCAGCACCTACGCAGGGGGCAGTGCTGAAGCTTTCTTT. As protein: CASTYAGGSAEAFF.

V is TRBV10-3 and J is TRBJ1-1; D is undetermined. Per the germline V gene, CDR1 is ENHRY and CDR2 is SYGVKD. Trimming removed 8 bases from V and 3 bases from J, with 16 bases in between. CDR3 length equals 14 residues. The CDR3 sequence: CAISGSGQHTEAFF. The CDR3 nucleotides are TGTGCCATCTCAGGAAGCGGGCAGCACACTGAAGCTTTCTTT.

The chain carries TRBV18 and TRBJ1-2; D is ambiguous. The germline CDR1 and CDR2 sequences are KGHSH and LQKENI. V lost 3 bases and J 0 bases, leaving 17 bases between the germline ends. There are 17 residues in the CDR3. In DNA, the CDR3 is TGTGCCAGCTCACCTCAGGCGCTCCGTTCCGCTAACTATGGCTACACCTTC. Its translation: CASSPQALRSANYGYTF.

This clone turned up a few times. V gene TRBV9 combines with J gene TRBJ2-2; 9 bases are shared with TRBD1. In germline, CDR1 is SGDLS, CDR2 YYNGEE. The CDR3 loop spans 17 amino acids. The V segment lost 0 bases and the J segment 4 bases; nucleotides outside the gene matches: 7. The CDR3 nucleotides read TGTGCCAGCAGCGTAGGGGGGACAGGGTTGGTCACCGGGGAGCTGTTTTTT. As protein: CASSVGGTGLVTGELFF.

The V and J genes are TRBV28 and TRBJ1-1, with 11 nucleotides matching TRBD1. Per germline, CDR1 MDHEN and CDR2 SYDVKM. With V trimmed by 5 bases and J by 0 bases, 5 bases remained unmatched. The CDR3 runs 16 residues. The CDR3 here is CASSPDRGPMNTEAFF. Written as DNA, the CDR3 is TGTGCCAGCAGTCCGGACAGGGGGCCTATGAACACTGAAGCTTTCTTT. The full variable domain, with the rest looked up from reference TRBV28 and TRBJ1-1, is DVKVTQSSRYLVKRTGEKVFLECVQDMDHENMFWYRQDPGLGLRLIYFSYDVKMKEKGDIPEGYSVSREKKERFSLILESASTNQTSMYLCASSPDRGPMNTEAFFGQGTRLTVV.

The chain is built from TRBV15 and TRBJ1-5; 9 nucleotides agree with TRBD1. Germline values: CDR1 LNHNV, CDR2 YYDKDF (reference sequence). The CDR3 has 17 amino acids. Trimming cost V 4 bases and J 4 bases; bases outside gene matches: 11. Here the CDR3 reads CATSKGMGTGRNQPQHF. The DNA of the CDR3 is TGTGCCACCAGCAAAGGAATGGGGACAGGGAGAAATCAGCCCCAGCATTTT.